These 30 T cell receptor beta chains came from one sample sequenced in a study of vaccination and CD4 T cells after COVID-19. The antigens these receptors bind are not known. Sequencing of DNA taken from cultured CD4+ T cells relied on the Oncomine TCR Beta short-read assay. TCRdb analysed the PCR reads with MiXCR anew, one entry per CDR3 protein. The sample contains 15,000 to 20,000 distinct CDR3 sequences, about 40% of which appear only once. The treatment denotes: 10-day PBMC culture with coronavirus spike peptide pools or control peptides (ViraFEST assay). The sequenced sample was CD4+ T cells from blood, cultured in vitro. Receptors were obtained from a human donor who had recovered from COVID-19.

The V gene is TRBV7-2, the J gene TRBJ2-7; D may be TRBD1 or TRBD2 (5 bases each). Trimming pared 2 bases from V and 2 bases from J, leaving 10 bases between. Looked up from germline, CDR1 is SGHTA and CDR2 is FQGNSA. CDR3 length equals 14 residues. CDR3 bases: TGTGCCAGCAGCTTAAGGGACGGACCCTACGAGCAGTACTTC. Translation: CASSLRDGPYEQYF.

This CDR3 is CSAREETQYF. In nucleotides, the CDR3 is TGCAGTGCTAGAGAAGAGACCCAGTACTTC. The rearrangement joins TRBV20-1 to TRBJ2-5; D gene uncertain. Germline loops: CDR1 DFQATT, CDR2 SNEGSKA (reference sequence). The CDR3 sequence is 10 residues long. The ends were cut back, 0 bases at V and 4 bases at J, with 0 bases in the middle.

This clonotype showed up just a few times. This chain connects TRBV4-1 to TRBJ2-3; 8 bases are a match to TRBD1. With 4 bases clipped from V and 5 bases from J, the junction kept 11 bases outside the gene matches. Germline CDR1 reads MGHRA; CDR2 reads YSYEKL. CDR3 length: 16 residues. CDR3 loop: CASSLFGQGREDTQYF. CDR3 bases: TGCGCCAGCAGCCTTTTCGGACAGGGAAGAGAAGATACGCAGTATTTT.

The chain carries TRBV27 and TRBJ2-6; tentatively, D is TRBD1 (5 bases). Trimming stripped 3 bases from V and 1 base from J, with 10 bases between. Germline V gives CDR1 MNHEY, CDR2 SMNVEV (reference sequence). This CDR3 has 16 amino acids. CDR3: CASSFPRTSGANVLTF. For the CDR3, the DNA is TGTGCCAGCAGTTTTCCCAGGACATCTGGGGCCAACGTCCTGACTTTC.

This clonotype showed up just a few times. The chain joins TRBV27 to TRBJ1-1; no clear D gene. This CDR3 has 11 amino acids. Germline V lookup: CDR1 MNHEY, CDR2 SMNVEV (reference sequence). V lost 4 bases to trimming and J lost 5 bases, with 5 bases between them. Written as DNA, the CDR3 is TGTGCCAGCAGTTCGCGGACTGAAGCTTTCTTT. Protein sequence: CASSSRTEAFF.

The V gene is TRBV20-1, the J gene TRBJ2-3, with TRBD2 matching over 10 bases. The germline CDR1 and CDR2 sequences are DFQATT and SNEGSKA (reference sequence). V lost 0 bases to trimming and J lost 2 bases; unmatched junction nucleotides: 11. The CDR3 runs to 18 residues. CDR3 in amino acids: CSARDLYGSGRTTDTQYF. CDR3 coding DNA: TGCAGTGCTAGAGATCTCTATGGTAGCGGGAGGACCACAGATACGCAGTATTTT.

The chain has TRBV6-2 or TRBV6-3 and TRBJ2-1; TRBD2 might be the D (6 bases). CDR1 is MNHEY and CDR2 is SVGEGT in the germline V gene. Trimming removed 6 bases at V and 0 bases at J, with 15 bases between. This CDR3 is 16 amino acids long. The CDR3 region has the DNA TGTGCCAGCAGCCTTCCCGGGGACTCCTCCTACAATGAGCAGTTCTTC. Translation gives CASSLPGDSSYNEQFF.

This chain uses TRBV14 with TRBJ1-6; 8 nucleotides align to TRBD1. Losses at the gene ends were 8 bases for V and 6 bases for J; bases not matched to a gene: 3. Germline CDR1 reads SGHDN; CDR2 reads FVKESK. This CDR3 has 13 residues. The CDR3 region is CASGTGPNSPLHF. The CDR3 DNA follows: TGTGCCAGCGGGACAGGCCCTAATTCACCCCTCCACTTT.

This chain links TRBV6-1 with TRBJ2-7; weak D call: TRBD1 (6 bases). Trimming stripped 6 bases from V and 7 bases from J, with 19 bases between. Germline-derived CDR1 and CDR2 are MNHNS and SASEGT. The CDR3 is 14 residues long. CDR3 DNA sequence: TGTGCCAGCAGCGACCGGTGGACAGTTGGGGAGCAGTACTTC. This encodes CASSDRWTVGEQYF.

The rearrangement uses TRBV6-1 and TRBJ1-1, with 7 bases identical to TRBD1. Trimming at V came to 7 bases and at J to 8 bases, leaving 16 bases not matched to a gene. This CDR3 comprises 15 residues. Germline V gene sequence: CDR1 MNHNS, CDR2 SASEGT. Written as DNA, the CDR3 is TGTGCCAGCATGACATGGGACAGAGCTCCACTCGAAGCTTTCTTT. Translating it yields CASMTWDRAPLEAFF.

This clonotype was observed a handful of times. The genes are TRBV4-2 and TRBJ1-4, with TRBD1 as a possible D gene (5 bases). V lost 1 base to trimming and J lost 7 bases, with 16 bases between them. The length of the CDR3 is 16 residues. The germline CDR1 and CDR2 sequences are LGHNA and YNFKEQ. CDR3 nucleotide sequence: TGTGCCAGCAGCCAAGTTGGGTCCAGGGCTAGTGAAAAACTGTTTTTT. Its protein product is CASSQVGSRASEKLFF.

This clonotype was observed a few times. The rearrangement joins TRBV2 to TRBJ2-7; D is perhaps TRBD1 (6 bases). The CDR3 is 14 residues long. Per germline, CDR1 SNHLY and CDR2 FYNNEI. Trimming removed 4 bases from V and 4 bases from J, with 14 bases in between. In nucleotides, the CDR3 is TGTGCCAGCAGTGGAAGGGGGTCCGGATACGAGCAGTACTTC. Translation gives CASSGRGSGYEQYF.

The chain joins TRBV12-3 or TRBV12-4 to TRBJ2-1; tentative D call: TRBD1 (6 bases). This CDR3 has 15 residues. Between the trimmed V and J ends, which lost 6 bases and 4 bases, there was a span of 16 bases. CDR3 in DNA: TGTGCCAGCAGCGACGGTAAGGGGGATTACAATGAGCAGTTCTTC. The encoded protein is CASSDGKGDYNEQFF.

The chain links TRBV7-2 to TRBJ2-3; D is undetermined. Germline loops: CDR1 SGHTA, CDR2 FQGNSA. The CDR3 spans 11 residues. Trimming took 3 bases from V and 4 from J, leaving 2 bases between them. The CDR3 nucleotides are TGTGCCAGCAGCTTTCCAGATACGCAGTATTTT. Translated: CASSFPDTQYF.

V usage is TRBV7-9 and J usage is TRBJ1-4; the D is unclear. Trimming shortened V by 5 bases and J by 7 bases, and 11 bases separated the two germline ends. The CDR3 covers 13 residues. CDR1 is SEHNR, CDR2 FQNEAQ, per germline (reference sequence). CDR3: CASSDPDREKLFF. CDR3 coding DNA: TGTGCCAGCAGCGACCCCGATCGTGAAAAACTGTTTTTT. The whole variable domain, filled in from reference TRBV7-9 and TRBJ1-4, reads DTGVSQNPRHKITKRGQNVTFRCDPISEHNRLYWYRQTLGQGPEFLTYFQNEAQLEKSRLLSDRFSAERPKGSFSTLEIQRTEQGDSAMYLCASSDPDREKLFFGSGTQLSVL.

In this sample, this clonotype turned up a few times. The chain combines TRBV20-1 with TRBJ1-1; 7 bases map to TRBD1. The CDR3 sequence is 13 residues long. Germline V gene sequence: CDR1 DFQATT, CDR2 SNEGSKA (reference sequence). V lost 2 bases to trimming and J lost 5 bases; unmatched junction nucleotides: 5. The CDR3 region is CSARPPGGTEAFF. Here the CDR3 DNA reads TGCAGTGCTAGACCCCCAGGGGGGACTGAAGCTTTCTTT.

The CDR3 loop is CASSTTGTENQPQHF. CDR3 in DNA: TGTGCCAGTAGTACAACCGGGACAGAAAATCAGCCCCAGCATTTT. The genes are TRBV19 and TRBJ1-5, with 7 positions matching TRBD1. The CDR3 consists of 15 residues. Germline V gene sequence: CDR1 LNHDA, CDR2 SQIVND (reference sequence). The trim removed 4 bases at V and 4 bases at J, leaving 7 bases unmatched.

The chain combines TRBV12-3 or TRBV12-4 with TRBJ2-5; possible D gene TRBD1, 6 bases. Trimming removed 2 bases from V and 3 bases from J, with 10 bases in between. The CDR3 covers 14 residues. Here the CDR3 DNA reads TGTGCCAGCAGTTTATATCGACAGGAAGAGACCCAGTACTTC. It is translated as CASSLYRQEETQYF.

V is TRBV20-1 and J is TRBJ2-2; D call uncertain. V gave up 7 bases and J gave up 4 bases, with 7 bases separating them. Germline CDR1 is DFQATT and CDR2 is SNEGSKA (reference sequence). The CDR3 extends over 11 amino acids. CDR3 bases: TGCAGTGGAGAGACCACCGGGGAGCTGTTTTTT. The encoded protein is CSGETTGELFF.

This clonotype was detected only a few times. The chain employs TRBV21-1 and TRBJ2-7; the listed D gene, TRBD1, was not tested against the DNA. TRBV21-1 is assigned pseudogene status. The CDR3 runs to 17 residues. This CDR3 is CASSKERVGGCSYEQYF. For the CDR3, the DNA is TGTGCCAGCAGCAAAGAAAGGGTCGGGGGTTGCTCCTACGAGCAGTACTTC.

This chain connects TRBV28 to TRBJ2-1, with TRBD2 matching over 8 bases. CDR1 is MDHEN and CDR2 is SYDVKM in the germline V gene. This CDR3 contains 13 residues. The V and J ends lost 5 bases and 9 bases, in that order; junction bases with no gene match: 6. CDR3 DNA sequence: TGTGCCAGCAGTCGTCCGGGACTAGGTGAGCAGTTCTTC. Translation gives CASSRPGLGEQFF.

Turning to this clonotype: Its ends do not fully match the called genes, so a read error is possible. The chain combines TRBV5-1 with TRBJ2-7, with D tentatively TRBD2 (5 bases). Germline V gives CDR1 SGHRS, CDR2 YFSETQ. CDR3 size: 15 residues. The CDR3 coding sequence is TGCGTCAGCAGCTTGGATTACAGATCCGAGGGCGAGCAGTACTTC. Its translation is CVSSLDYRSEGEQYF.

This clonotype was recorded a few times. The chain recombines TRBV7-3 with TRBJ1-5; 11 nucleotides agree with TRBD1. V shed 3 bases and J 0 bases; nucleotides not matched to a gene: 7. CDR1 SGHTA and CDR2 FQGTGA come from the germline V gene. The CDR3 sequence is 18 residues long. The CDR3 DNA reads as TGTGCCAGCAGCTTTTCCGGGACAGGGGGGGATAGCAATCAGCCCCAGCATTTT. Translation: CASSFSGTGGDSNQPQHF.

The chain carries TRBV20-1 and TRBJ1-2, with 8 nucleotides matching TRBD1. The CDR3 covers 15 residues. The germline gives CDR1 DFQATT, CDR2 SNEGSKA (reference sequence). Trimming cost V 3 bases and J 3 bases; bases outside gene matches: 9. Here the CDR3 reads CSARGPAGGYYGYTF. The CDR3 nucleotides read TGCAGTGCTAGGGGGCCGGCAGGGGGCTACTATGGCTACACCTTC.

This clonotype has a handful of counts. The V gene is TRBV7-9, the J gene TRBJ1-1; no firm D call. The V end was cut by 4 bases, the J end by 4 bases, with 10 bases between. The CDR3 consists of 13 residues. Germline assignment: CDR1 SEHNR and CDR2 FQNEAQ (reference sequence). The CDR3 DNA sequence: TGTGCCAGCAGCTCGGACCAGGCCACTGAAGCTTTCTTT. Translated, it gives CASSSDQATEAFF.

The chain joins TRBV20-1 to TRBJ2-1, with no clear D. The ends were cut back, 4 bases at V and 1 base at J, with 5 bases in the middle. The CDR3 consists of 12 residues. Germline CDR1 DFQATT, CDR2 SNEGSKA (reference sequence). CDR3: CSAIESYNEQFF. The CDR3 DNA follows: TGCAGTGCTATCGAGTCCTACAATGAGCAGTTCTTC.

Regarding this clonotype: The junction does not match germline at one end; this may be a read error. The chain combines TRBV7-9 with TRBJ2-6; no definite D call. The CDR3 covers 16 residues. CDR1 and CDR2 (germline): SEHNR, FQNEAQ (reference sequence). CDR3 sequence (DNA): TGTGCCAGCGGCTTATGGTCGGGCTCTGGGGCCAACGTCCTGACTTTC. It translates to CASGLWSGSGANVLTF.

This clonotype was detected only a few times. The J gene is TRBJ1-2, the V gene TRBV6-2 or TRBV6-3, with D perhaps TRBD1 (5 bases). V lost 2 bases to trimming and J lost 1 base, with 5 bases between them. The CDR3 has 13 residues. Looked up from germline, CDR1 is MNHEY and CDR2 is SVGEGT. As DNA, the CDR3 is TGTGCCAGCAGTTACGACAGTAACTATGGCTACACCTTC. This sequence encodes CASSYDSNYGYTF.

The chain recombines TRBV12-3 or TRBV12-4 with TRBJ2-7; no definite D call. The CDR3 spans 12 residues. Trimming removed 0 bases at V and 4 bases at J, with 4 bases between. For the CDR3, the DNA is TGTGCCAGCAGTTTAGCTTTGTACGAGCAGTACTTC. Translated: CASSLALYEQYF.

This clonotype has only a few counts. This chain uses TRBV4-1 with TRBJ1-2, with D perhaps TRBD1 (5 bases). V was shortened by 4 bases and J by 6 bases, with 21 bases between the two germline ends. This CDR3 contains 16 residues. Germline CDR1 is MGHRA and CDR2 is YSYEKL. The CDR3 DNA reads TGCGCCAGCAGCCTTCCTCCAGGGACGGGGGAAAATGGCTACACCTTC. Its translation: CASSLPPGTGENGYTF.